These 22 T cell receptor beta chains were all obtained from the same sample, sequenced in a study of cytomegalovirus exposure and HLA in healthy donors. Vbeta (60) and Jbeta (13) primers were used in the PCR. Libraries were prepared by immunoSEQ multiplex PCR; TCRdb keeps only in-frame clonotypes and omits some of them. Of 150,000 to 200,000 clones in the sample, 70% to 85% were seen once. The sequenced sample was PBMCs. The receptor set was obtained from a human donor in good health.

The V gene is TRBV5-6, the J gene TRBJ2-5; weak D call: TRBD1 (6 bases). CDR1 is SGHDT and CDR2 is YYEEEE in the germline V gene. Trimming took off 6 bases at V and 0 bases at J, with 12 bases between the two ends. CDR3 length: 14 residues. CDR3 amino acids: CASTATGNQETQYF. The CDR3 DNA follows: TGTGCCAGCACCGCAACAGGGAACCAAGAGACCCAGTACTTC.

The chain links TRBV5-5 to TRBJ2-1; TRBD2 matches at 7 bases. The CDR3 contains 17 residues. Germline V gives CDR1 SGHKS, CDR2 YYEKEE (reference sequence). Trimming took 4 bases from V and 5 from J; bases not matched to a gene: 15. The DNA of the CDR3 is TGTGCCAGCAGCCCCCCGACGGAAGCGGGGACGGACAATGAGCAGTTCTTC. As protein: CASSPPTEAGTDNEQFF.

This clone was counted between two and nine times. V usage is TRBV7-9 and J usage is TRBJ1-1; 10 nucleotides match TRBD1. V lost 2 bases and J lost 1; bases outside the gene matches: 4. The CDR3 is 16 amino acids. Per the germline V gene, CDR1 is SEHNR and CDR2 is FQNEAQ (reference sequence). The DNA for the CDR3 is TGTGCCAGCAGCTTAACGGGACAGGGGAGGAACACTGAAGCTTTCTTT. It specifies CASSLTGQGRNTEAFF. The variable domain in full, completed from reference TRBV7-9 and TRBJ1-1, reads DTGVSQNPRHKITKRGQNVTFRCDPISEHNRLYWYRQTLGQGPEFLTYFQNEAQLEKSRLLSDRFSAERPKGSFSTLEIQRTEQGDSAMYLCASSLTGQGRNTEAFFGQGTRLTVV.

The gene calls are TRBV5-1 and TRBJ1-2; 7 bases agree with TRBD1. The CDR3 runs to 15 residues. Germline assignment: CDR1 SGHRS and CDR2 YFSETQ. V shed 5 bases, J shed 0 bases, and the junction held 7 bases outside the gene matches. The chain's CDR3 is CASSQRQGANYGYTF. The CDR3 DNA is TGCGCCAGCAGTCAACGACAGGGAGCTAACTATGGCTACACCTTC.

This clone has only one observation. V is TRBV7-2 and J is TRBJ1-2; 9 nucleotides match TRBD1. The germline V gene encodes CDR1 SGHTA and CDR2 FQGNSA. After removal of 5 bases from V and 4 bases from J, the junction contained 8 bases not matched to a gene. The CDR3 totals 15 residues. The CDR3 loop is CASSRRTGELYGYTF. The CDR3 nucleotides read TGTGCCAGCAGCCGCCGGACAGGGGAACTCTATGGCTACACCTTC.

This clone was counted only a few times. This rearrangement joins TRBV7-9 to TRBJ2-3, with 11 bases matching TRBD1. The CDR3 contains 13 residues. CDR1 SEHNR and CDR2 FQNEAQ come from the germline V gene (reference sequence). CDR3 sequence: CSSRDRGIDTQYF. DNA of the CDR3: TGTTCCTCACGGGACAGGGGGATAGATACGCAGTATTTT.

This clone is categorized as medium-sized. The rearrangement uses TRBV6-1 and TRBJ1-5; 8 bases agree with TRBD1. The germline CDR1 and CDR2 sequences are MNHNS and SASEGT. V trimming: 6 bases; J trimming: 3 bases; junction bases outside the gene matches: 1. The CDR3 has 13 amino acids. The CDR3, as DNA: TGTGCCAGCAGGGGACAGGTCAATCAGCCCCAGCATTTT. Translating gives CASRGQVNQPQHF.

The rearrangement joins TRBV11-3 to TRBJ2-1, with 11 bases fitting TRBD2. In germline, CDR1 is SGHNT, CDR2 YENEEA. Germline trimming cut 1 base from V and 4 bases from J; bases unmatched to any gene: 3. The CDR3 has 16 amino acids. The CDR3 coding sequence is TGTGCCAGCAGCTTAGTGGCTAGCGGGGGGTACAATGAGCAGTTCTTC. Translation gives CASSLVASGGYNEQFF.

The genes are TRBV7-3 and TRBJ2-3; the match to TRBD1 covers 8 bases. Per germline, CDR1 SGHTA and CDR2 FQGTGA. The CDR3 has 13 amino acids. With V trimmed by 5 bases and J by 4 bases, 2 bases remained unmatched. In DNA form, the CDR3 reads TGTGCCAGCAGCCAACAGGGGGCAGATACGCAGTATTTT. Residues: CASSQQGADTQYF.

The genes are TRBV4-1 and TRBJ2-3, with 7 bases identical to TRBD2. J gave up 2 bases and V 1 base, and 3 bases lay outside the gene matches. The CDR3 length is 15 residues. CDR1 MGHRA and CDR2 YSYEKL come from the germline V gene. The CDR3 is CASSQGEGSTDTQYF. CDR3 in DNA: TGCGCCAGCAGCCAAGGGGAGGGGTCCACAGATACGCAGTATTTT.

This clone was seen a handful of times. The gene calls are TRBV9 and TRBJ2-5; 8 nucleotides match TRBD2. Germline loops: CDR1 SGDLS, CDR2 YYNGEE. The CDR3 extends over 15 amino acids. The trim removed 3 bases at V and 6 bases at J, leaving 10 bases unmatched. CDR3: CASSAGTRIDKTQYF. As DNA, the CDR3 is TGTGCCAGCAGCGCCGGGACTAGAATTGATAAGACCCAGTACTTC.

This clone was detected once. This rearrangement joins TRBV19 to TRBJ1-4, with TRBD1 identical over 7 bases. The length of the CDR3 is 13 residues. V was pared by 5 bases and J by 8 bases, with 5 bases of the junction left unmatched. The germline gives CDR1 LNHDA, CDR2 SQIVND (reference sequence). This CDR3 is CASSPQQGEKLFF. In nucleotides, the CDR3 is TGTGCCAGTAGTCCCCAACAGGGGGAAAAACTGTTTTTT.

The CDR3 DNA reads TGCGCCAGCAGCCAATTGACAGGGGGGACTGAAGCTTTCTTT. Protein product: CASSQLTGGTEAFF. The V gene is TRBV4-1, the J gene TRBJ1-1, with 9 bases that match TRBD1. The CDR3 is made up of 14 amino acids. J gave up 5 bases and V 2 bases, and 3 bases lay outside the gene matches. CDR1 is MGHRA and CDR2 is YSYEKL in the germline V gene.

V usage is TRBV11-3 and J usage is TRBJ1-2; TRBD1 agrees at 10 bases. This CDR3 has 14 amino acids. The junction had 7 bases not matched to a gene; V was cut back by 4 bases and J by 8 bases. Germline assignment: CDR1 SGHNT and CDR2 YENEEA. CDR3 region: CASSSGTGEEGYTF. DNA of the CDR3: TGTGCCAGCAGCTCCGGGACAGGGGAGGAGGGCTACACCTTC.

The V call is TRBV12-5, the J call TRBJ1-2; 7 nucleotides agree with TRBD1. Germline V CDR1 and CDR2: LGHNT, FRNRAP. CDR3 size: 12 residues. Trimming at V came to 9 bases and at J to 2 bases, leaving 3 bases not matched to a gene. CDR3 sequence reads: CARGTDNYGYTF. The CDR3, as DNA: TGTGCTAGAGGGACAGACAACTATGGCTACACCTTC.

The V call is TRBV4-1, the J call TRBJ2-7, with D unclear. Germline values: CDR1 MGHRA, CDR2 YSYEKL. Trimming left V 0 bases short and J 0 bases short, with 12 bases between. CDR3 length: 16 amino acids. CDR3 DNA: TGCGCCAGCAGCCAAGAACATTTACCCAACTCCTACGAGCAGTACTTC. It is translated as CASSQEHLPNSYEQYF.

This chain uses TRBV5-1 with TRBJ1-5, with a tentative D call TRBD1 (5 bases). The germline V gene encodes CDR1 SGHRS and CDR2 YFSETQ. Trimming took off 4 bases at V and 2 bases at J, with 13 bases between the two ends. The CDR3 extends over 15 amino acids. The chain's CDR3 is CASSVGVEGNQPQHF. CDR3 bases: TGCGCCAGCAGCGTAGGGGTTGAGGGCAATCAGCCCCAGCATTTT.

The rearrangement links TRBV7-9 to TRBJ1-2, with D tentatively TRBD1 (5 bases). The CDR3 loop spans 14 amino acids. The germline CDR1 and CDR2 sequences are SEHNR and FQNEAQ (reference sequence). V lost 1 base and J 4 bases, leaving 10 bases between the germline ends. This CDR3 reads CASSLVTDFYGYTF. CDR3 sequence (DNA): TGTGCCAGCAGCTTAGTGACAGACTTCTATGGCTACACCTTC.

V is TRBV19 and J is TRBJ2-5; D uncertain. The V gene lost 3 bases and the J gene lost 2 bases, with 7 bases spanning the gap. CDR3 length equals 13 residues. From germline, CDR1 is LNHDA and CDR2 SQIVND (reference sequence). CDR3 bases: TGTGCCAGTAGTATTAGCACACAAGAGACCCAGTACTTC. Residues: CASSISTQETQYF.

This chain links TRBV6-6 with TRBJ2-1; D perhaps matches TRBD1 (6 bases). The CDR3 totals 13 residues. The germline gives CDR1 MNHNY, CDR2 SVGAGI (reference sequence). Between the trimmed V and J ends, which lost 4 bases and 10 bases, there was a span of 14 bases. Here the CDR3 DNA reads TGTGCCAGCAGTTTCTCTGCTACAGGGGAGCAGTTCTTC. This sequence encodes CASSFSATGEQFF.

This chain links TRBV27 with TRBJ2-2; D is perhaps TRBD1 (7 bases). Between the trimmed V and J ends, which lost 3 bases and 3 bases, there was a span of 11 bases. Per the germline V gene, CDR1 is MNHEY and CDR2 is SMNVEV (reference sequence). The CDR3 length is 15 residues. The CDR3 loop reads CASSFQGGYTGELFF. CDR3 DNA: TGTGCCAGCAGTTTTCAGGGGGGCTACACCGGGGAGCTGTTTTTT.

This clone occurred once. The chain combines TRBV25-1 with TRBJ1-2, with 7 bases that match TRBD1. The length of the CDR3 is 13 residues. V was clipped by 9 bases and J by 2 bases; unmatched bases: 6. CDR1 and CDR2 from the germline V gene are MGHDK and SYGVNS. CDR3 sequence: CASSMGQNYGYTF. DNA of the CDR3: TGTGCCAGTTCAATGGGACAGAACTATGGCTACACCTTC.